The 20 T cell receptor beta chains presented below share a single source sample, sequenced in a study of CD8 T cells in ankylosing spondylitis. TCRdb re-called the 5' RACE reads through MiXCR, storing one row per CDR3 protein. The data contain about 310,000 distinct CDR3 sequences, around 20% of them singletons. Sequenced input: blood, either unsorted or a sorted T cell fraction (not recorded which). The source of these receptors is a female donor with ankylosing spondylitis or in good health (not recorded which).

The chain links TRBV30 to TRBJ1-1; possibly TRBD1 for D (5 bases). This CDR3 region has 12 residues. The germline CDR1 and CDR2 sequences are GTSNPN and SVGIG (reference sequence). The ends were cut back, 7 bases at V and 4 bases at J, with 13 bases in the middle. The CDR3 nucleotides read TGTGCCTTGGGAAGGAGGGGCACTGAAGCTTTCTTT. It is translated as CALGRRGTEAFF.

The chain combines TRBV20-1 with TRBJ2-3; unclear D gene. In germline, CDR1 is DFQATT, CDR2 SNEGSKA (reference sequence). Deletions cut 0 bases from V and 9 bases from J, with 4 bases between. The CDR3 has 10 residues. DNA of the CDR3: TGCAGTGCTAGAGAGAGGACGCAGTATTTT. This translates into CSARERTQYF.

This clonotype was found a few times. The chain recombines TRBV10-3 with TRBJ1-1, with 9 bases that match TRBD1. Trimming removed 7 bases from V and 8 bases from J; junction bases left unmatched: 8. There are 13 residues in the CDR3. Germline V gene sequence: CDR1 ENHRY, CDR2 SYGVKD. The CDR3 sequence: CAIIGGGQGEAFF. Here the CDR3 DNA reads TGTGCCATCATAGGGGGGGGACAGGGCGAAGCTTTCTTT.

CDR3 sequence: CASSSLLGRFVKWAFF. CDR3 sequence (DNA): TGTGCCAGCAGTTCCCTTCTCGGGCGTTTCGTTAAATGGGCTTTCTTT. This chain links TRBV6-2 or TRBV6-3 with TRBJ1-1; D is unclear. The CDR3 loop spans 16 amino acids. Germline V gene sequence: CDR1 MNHEY, CDR2 SVGEGT. Deletions cut 4 bases from V and 11 bases from J, with 26 bases between.

This chain links TRBV7-8 with TRBJ1-6; TRBD1 matches at 7 bases. The CDR3 loop spans 13 amino acids. J gave up 7 bases and V 8 bases, and 5 bases lay outside the gene matches. The germline gives CDR1 SGHVS, CDR2 FQNEAQ. The CDR3 region is CASVTGANSPLHF. The CDR3, as DNA: TGTGCCAGCGTCACAGGGGCCAATTCACCCCTCCACTTT.

This clonotype was counted at least ten times. The chain uses TRBV20-1 and TRBJ2-7; D gene unclear. The CDR3 runs 12 residues. The V gene lost 2 bases and the J gene lost 6 bases, with 11 bases spanning the gap. Per germline, CDR1 DFQATT and CDR2 SNEGSKA (reference sequence). The CDR3 DNA follows: TGCAGTGCTAGAATTTCAGGAGTCGAGCAGTACTTC. Translated: CSARISGVEQYF.

This sequence joins TRBV6-5 and TRBJ2-7; D might be TRBD1 (6 bases). The CDR3 has 13 residues. Trimming took 4 bases from V and 6 from J, leaving 13 bases between them. Germline V gene data show CDR1 as MNHEY and CDR2 as SVGAGI. The CDR3 here is CASSSPQGSEQYF. CDR3 nucleotides: TGTGCCAGCAGTTCCCCACAGGGTTCCGAGCAGTACTTC.

This clonotype was seen repeatedly, ten times or more. DNA of the CDR3: TGTGCCAGCAGGCTTAGCGAAAGCTCCTACAATGAGCAGTTCTTC. This encodes CASRLSESSYNEQFF. This chain connects TRBV12-3 or TRBV12-4 to TRBJ2-1; TRBD2 might be the D (5 bases). The CDR3 extends over 15 amino acids. V dropped 6 bases and J dropped 0 bases, with 12 bases sitting between them.

A word on this clonotype: The junction differs from germline at one of its ends, possibly a read error. V gene TRBV14 combines with J gene TRBJ1-1; D uncertain. The CDR3 contains 13 residues. Germline loops: CDR1 SGHDN, CDR2 FVKESK. The CDR3 loop reads CPSSQDRSSEAFF. The CDR3 DNA follows: TGTCCCAGCAGCCAAGATCGGAGCTCTGAAGCTTTCTTT.

This chain connects TRBV20-1 to TRBJ2-7; 9 bases are a match to TRBD2. The CDR3 is 14 residues long. Per germline, CDR1 DFQATT and CDR2 SNEGSKA (reference sequence). V lost 5 bases to trimming and J lost 3 bases; unmatched junction nucleotides: 8. The CDR3 coding sequence is TGCAGTGCTCCCAGAGCGGGAGGATACTACGAGCAGTACTTC. Its translation is CSAPRAGGYYEQYF.

The chain recombines TRBV10-3 with TRBJ2-6; a possible D gene is TRBD1 (6 bases). V was pared by 5 bases and J by 4 bases, with 21 bases between. The CDR3 runs 18 residues. Germline CDR1 is ENHRY and CDR2 is SYGVKD. This CDR3 reads CAISPISTGSAGANVLTF. In DNA form, the CDR3 reads TGTGCCATCAGTCCGATCTCAACAGGGTCGGCCGGGGCCAACGTCCTGACTTTC.

This clonotype was observed a few times. The J gene is TRBJ2-3, the V gene TRBV20-1; D possibly corresponds to TRBD2 (6 bases). V gave up 6 bases and J gave up 3 bases, with 13 bases separating them. CDR1 is DFQATT, CDR2 SNEGSKA, per germline (reference sequence). This CDR3 is built from 13 residues. DNA of the CDR3: TGCAGTGCCTCTACGGGAGTAACAGATACGCAGTATTTT. This gives the protein CSASTGVTDTQYF.

Many counts were recorded for this clonotype. The chain couples TRBV20-1 to TRBJ2-3; D uncertain. V lost 4 bases to trimming and J lost 2 bases, with 10 bases between them. The CDR3 sequence is 13 residues long. From germline, CDR1 is DFQATT and CDR2 SNEGSKA (reference sequence). The CDR3 loop reads CSANSLPTDTQYF. Written as DNA, the CDR3 is TGCAGTGCTAACAGCTTACCCACAGATACGCAGTATTTT.

This chain connects TRBV7-9 to TRBJ2-7; D is perhaps TRBD1 or TRBD2 (5 bases each). Germline V gene data show CDR1 as SEHNR and CDR2 as FQNEAQ (reference sequence). Trimming removed 5 bases at V and 0 bases at J, with 14 bases between. The CDR3 is 15 residues long. The CDR3 DNA reads TGTGCCAGCAGCACGGGACCGCCACTCTCCTACGAGCAGTACTTC. Translating it yields CASSTGPPLSYEQYF.

In its sample, this clonotype was seen a few times. The CDR3 loop is CSASSSGAYNEQFF. CDR3 nucleotides: TGCAGTGCTTCGTCTAGCGGGGCCTACAATGAGCAGTTCTTC. The chain combines TRBV20-1 with TRBJ2-1, with 9 bases matching TRBD2. The CDR3 loop spans 14 amino acids. Per the germline V gene, CDR1 is DFQATT and CDR2 is SNEGSKA (reference sequence). V dropped 5 bases and J dropped 2; count of bases not matched to a gene: 4.

This clonotype was seen repeatedly, ten times or more. This chain connects TRBV20-1 to TRBJ2-7; 7 bases line up with TRBD2. V lost 5 bases and J lost 2; bases outside the gene matches: 6. The CDR3 has 13 amino acids. CDR1 and CDR2 (germline): DFQATT, SNEGSKA (reference sequence). The CDR3 spells CSAGRAGPYEQYF. The CDR3 DNA sequence: TGCAGTGCTGGTAGAGCGGGGCCCTACGAGCAGTACTTC.

This clonotype was seen many times. The gene calls are TRBV10-3 and TRBJ1-1; D possibly corresponds to TRBD1 (5 bases). Trimming left V 2 bases short and J 7 bases short, with 17 bases between. Germline V lookup: CDR1 ENHRY, CDR2 SYGVKD. The CDR3 spans 15 residues. The CDR3: CAISELGGGTGEAFF. The DNA for the CDR3 is TGTGCCATCAGTGAGCTTGGGGGAGGGACGGGTGAAGCTTTCTTT.

This clonotype was seen more than once but under ten times. The chain joins TRBV6-2 or TRBV6-3 to TRBJ2-1, with TRBD2 matching 9 bases. CDR3 length: 15 amino acids. Germline assignment: CDR1 MNHEY and CDR2 SVGEGT. V lost 4 bases and J lost 6; bases outside the gene matches: 7. The CDR3 DNA sequence: TGTGCCAGCAGTTTAGCGGGAGCAGGGTTCAATGAGCAGTTCTTC. It encodes CASSLAGAGFNEQFF.

This clonotype was seen a handful of times. The rearrangement joins TRBV5-1 to TRBJ2-1; the D gene is possibly TRBD1 (5 bases). V was pared by 2 bases and J by 7 bases, with 13 bases between. The germline gives CDR1 SGHRS, CDR2 YFSETQ. The CDR3 has 14 residues. CDR3 sequence: CASSFGAVGNEQFF. DNA for the CDR3: TGCGCCAGCAGCTTTGGGGCGGTAGGGAATGAGCAGTTCTTC.

This clonotype was observed a few times. Here the CDR3 DNA reads TGTGCCAGCAGTTCCCGACAGGGGTCCTTCTACACCTTC. Translating it yields CASSSRQGSFYTF. V and J are TRBV12-3 or TRBV12-4 and TRBJ1-2, with 8 bases aligning to TRBD1. J was trimmed by 10 bases and V by 4 bases; bases with no gene match: 8. CDR3 length: 13 residues.